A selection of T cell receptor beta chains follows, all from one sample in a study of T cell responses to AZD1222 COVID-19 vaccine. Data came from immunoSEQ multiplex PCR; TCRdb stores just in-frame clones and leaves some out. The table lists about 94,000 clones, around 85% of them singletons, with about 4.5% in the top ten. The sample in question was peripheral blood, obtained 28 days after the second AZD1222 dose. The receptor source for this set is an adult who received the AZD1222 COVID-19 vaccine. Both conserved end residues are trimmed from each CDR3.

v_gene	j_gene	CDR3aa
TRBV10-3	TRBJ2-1	AIKREDSYNEQF
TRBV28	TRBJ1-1	ASSLGGLTEAF
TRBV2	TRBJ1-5	ASDTLGGGQPQH
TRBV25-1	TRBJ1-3	ANSGNTIY
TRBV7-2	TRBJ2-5	ASSFLIGTQQETQY
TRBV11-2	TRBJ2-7	ASSFGVEQY
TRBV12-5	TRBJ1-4	ASGFGQTNEKLF
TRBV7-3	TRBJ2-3	ASSAGLGDTQY
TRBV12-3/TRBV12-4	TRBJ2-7	ASLGQGYEQY
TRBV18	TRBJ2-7	ASSPPGSYEQY
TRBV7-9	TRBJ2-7	ASSGPLAGRNYEQY
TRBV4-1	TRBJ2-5	ASSQDGQTGETQY
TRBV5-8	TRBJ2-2	ASSSGTFTGELF
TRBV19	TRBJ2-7	ASSMEASGSYEQY
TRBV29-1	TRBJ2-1	TSGRGYNEQF
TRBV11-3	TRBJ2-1	ASSPRAGDQGNEQF
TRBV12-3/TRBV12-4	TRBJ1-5	ASSYWGQPQH
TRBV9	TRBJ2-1	ASSVDSSGAYNEQF
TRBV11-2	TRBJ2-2	ASSLGAGLTGELF
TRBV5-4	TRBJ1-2	ASSLVQYGYT
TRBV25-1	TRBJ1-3	ASSDRTGGGNTIY
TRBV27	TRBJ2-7	ASRGVSSLSKPY
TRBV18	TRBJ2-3	ASSPSGGGTDTQY
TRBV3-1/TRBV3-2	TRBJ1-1	ASSQVGQDTEAF
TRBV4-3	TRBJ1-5	ASSQSWNSQPQH
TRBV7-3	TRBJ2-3	ASSLTGLEVDTQY
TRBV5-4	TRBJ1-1	ASSLARMNTEAF
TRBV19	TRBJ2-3	ASNRRQTSTDTQY
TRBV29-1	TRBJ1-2	SVGQGDGYYGYT
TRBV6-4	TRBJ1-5	ASSDLQTSAFRQPQH
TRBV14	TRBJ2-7	ASSQEGTGGTHEQY
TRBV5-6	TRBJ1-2	ASSSALTGAYGYT
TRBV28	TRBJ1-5	ASSHWTGDQPQH
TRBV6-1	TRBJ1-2	ASSELRGYT
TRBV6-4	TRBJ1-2	ASSDSDGDGYT
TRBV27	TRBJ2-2	ASSFGTGELF
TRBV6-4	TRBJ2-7	ATPSGRALSGEQY
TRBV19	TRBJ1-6	ASTSTGYNNSPLH
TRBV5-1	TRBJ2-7	ASSQQGPLYEQY
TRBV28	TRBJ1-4	ASSLPSANEKLF
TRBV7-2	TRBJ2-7	ASSLSPSTYEQY
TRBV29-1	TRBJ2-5	SSGLAGGQETQY
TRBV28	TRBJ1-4	ASSLLRGIRF
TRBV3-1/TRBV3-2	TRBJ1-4	ASSPTLGLESWSEKLF
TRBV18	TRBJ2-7	ASSPPRLQNSYEQY
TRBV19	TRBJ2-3	ASSKLAGPPSTDTQY
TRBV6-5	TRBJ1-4	ASSYLPGMGNEKLF
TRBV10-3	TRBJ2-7	AISDLSDGGYEQY
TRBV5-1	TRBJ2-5	ATRDRGETQY
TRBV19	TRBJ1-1	ASRSRGGTEAF
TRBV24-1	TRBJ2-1	ATSNTGPSGGRNEQF
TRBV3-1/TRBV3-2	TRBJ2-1	ASSLVGNEQF
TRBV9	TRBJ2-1	ASSVDGGLDNEQF
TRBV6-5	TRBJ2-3	ASSSQGASGDTQY
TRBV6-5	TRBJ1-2	ASSYVDRGSGYT